A selection of T cell receptor beta chains follows, all from one sample in a study of graft-versus-host responses after intestinal transplantation. Profiling relied on immunoSEQ multiplex PCR, and the TCRdb table lists in-frame clones only, not all of them. The table has fewer than 15,000 clones, 65% to 85% seen once. The source material was PBMCs, sampled around 320 days after intestinal transplant. The receptor set was obtained from a human patient who received an intestinal transplant, so some T cells may come from the graft donor. Both conserved end residues are part of each CDR3. Each record gives: J gene, V gene, clone size, D gene, CDR3 protein. A D gene is named only where the DNA matches it firmly. Expanded clones are given a class, and other clones once, few, many or no size at all.

j_gene: TRBJ2-4; v_gene: TRBV4-3; abundance: -; d_gene: -; CDR3aa: CASSQAVVLKNIQYF
j_gene: TRBJ2-1; v_gene: TRBV10-3; abundance: -; d_gene: -; CDR3aa: CAISSNAGESYNEQFF
j_gene: TRBJ1-1; v_gene: TRBV28; abundance: -; d_gene: TRBD1; CDR3aa: CASTPRGTGEAFF
j_gene: TRBJ2-5; v_gene: TRBV13; abundance: -; d_gene: TRBD2; CDR3aa: CASSLRGGETQYF
j_gene: TRBJ2-1; v_gene: TRBV7-2; abundance: -; d_gene: TRBD2; CDR3aa: CASSLAAGLAAYNEQFF
j_gene: TRBJ2-2; v_gene: TRBV7-2; abundance: -; d_gene: TRBD1; CDR3aa: CASSVTGGFTGELFF
j_gene: TRBJ1-1; v_gene: TRBV19; abundance: -; d_gene: -; CDR3aa: CASSIKTGNTEAFF
j_gene: TRBJ2-7; v_gene: TRBV4-3; abundance: -; d_gene: -; CDR3aa: CASSQDWEPDYEQYF
j_gene: TRBJ1-5; v_gene: TRBV4-3; abundance: -; d_gene: -; CDR3aa: CASSQDLIRDSGQPQHF
j_gene: TRBJ2-5; v_gene: TRBV5-1; abundance: -; d_gene: -; CDR3aa: CASLGLQETQYF
j_gene: TRBJ2-2; v_gene: TRBV2; abundance: few; d_gene: -; CDR3aa: CASSLAVWNTGELFF
j_gene: TRBJ2-2; v_gene: TRBV11-3; abundance: -; d_gene: -; CDR3aa: CASSLDLTGELFF
j_gene: TRBJ1-1; v_gene: TRBV5-6; abundance: -; d_gene: -; CDR3aa: CASSRVSGLNTEAFF
j_gene: TRBJ2-7; v_gene: TRBV11-2; abundance: -; d_gene: -; CDR3aa: CASSLGSYEQYF
j_gene: TRBJ1-3; v_gene: TRBV15; abundance: -; d_gene: -; CDR3aa: CATSRGWVGAGNTIYF
j_gene: TRBJ2-7; v_gene: TRBV5-6; abundance: once; d_gene: TRBD1; CDR3aa: CASSLAQGVSSYEQYF
j_gene: TRBJ1-3; v_gene: TRBV5-6; abundance: -; d_gene: -; CDR3aa: CASSLPGRYSGNTIYF
j_gene: TRBJ1-1; v_gene: TRBV15; abundance: -; d_gene: -; CDR3aa: CATSREVGGTEAFF
j_gene: TRBJ2-2; v_gene: TRBV7-2; abundance: -; d_gene: -; CDR3aa: CASRFGSRAGELFF
j_gene: TRBJ2-1; v_gene: TRBV7-2; abundance: -; d_gene: -; CDR3aa: CASSYGAILYNEQFF
j_gene: TRBJ1-1; v_gene: TRBV19; abundance: -; d_gene: -; CDR3aa: CATGVNTEAFF
j_gene: TRBJ2-1; v_gene: TRBV28; abundance: -; d_gene: -; CDR3aa: CASSLWGNEQFF
j_gene: TRBJ1-1; v_gene: TRBV27; abundance: few; d_gene: -; CDR3aa: CASSLSDSNTEAFF
j_gene: TRBJ2-7; v_gene: TRBV9; abundance: few; d_gene: -; CDR3aa: CASSPRQSSYEQYF
j_gene: TRBJ2-7; v_gene: TRBV11-2; abundance: -; d_gene: TRBD1; CDR3aa: CASSLDRFRGYHEQYF
j_gene: TRBJ2-3; v_gene: TRBV6-4; abundance: -; d_gene: TRBD2; CDR3aa: CASSAGTSGTDTQYF
j_gene: TRBJ2-7; v_gene: TRBV13; abundance: -; d_gene: TRBD2; CDR3aa: CASSLGPGGEQYF
j_gene: TRBJ2-3; v_gene: TRBV9; abundance: -; d_gene: -; CDR3aa: CASSVKGSRRDTQYF
j_gene: TRBJ2-1; v_gene: TRBV7-3; abundance: -; d_gene: -; CDR3aa: CASSSRTGPSYNEQFF